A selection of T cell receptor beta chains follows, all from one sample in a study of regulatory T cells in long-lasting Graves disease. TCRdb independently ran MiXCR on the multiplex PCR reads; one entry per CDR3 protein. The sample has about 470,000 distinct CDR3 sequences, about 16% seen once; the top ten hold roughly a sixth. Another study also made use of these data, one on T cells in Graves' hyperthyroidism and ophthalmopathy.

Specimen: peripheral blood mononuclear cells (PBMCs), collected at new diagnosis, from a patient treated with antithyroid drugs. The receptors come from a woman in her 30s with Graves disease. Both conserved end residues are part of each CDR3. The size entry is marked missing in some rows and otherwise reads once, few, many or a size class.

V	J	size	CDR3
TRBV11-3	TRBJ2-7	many	CASSVLAAGEQYF
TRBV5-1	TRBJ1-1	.	CASSLGDEAFF
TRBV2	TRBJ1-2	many	CASPSNYGYTF
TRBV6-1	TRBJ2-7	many	CASGSAEYEQYF
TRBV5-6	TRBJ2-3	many	CASSFYQGRIDTQYF
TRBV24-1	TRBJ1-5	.	CATSDLRWGGGNQPQHF
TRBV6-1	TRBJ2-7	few	CASSSEGLAGESEQYF
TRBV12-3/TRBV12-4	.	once	CASSSQTSGRAQTQYF
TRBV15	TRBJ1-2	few	CATSREGQLFGGYTF
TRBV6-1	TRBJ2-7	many	CASSRAGSSYEQYF
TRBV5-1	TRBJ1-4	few	CASSLGNRVGVGEKLFF
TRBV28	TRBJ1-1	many	CASSLGDRGRSEAFF
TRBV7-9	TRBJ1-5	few	CASSGGQGSIQPQHF
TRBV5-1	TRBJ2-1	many	CASSQTSGSFGEQFF
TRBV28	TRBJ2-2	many	CASGIFLAGIMGDTGELFF
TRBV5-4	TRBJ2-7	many	CASSFPPPETPIQPLEQYF
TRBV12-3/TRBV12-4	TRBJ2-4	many	CASSFAAGGPRSKNIQYF
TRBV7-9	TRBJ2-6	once	CASSLGQGTLGANVLTF
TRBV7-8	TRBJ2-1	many	CASSLRLWSGEQFF
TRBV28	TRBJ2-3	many	CASSGLAGGASTDTQYF